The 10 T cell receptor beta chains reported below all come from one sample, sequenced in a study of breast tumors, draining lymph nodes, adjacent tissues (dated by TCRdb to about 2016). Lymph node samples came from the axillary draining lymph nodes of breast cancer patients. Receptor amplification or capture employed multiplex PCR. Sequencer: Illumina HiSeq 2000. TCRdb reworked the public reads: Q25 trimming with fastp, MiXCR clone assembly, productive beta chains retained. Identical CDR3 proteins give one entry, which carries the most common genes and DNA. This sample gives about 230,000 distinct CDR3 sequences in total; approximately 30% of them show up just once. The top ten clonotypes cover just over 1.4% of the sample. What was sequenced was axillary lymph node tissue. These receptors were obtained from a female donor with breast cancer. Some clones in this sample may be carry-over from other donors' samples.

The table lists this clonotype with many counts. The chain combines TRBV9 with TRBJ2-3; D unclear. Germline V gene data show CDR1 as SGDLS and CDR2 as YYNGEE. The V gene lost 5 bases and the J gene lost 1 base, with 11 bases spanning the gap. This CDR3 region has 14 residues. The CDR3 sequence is CASSALRGTDTQYF. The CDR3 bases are TGTGCCAGCAGTGCCCTTCGCGGCACAGATACGCAGTATTTT.

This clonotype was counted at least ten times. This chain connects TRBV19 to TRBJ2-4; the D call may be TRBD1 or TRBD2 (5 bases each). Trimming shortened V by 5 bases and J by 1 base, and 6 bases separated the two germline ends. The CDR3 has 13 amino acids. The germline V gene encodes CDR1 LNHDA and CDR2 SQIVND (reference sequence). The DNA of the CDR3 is TGTGCCAGTAGTTGGGACGCCAAAAACATTCAGTACTTC. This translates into CASSWDAKNIQYF.

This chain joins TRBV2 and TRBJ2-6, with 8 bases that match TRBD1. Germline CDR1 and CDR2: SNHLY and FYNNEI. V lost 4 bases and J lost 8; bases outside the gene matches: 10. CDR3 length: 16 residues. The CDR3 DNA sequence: TGTGCCAGCAGTGGGGTCCCGGGACAGGTCCCCAACGTCCTGACTTTC. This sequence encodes CASSGVPGQVPNVLTF.

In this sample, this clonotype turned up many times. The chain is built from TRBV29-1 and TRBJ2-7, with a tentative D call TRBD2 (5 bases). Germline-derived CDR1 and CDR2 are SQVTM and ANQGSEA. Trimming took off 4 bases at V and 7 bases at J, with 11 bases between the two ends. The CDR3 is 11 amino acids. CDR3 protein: CSVGLGVEQYF. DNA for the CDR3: TGCAGCGTTGGCCTCGGGGTTGAGCAGTACTTC.

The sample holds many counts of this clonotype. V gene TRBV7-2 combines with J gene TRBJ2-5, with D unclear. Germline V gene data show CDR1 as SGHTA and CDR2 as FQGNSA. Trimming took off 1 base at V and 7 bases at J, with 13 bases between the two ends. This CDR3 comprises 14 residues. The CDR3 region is CASSLGPGPGTQYF. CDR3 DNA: TGTGCCAGCAGCTTAGGTCCGGGTCCGGGGACCCAGTACTTC.

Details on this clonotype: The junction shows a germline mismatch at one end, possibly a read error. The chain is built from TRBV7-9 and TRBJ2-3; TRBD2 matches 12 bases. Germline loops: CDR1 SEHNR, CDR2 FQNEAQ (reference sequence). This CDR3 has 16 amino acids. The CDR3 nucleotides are TGTTCCAGCAGCTTCCTAGCGGGAGGGCCACTGTATACGCAGTATTTT. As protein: CSSSFLAGGPLYTQYF.

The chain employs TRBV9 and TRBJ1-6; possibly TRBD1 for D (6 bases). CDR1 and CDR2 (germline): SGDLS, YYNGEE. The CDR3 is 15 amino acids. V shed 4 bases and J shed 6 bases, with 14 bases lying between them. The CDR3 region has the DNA TGTGCCAGCAGCCCCTGGAAGGGGGGTAATTCACCCCTCCACTTT. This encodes CASSPWKGGNSPLHF.

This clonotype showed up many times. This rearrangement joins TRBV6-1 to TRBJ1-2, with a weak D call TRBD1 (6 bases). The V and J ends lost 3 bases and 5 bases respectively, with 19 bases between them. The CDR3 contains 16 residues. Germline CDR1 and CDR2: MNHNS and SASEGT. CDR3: CASSDEGTVQGYGYTF. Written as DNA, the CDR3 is TGTGCCAGCAGTGACGAGGGCACAGTCCAGGGGTATGGCTACACCTTC.

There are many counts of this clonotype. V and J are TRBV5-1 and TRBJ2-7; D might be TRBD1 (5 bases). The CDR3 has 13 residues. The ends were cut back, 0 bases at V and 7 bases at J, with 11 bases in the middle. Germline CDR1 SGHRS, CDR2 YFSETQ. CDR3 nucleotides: TGCGCCAGCAGCTTGGACAGGCCCCTGGAGCAGTACTTC. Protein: CASSLDRPLEQYF.

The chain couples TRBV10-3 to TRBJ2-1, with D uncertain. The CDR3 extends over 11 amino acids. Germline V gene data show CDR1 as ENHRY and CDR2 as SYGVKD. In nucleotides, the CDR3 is TGTGCTAGGCTAACAGACAATGAGCAGTTCTTC. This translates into CARLTDNEQFF.